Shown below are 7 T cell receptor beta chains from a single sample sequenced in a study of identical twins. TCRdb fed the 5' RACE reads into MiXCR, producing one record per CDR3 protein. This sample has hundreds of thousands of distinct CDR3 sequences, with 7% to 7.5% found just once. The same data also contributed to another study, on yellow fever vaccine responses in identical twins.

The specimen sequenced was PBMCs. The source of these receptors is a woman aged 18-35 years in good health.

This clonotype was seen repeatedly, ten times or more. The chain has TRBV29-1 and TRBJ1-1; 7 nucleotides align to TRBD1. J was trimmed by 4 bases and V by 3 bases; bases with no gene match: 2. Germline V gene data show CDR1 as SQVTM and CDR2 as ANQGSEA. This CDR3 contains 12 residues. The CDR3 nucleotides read TGCAGCGTTGATCAGGGGGGCACTGAAGCTTTCTTT. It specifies CSVDQGGTEAFF.

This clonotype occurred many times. CDR3 DNA: TGTGCCAGCAGTGTTGACAGGGGATTCGGCTATGGCTACACCTTC. This translates into CASSVDRGFGYGYTF. The genes are TRBV12-3 or TRBV12-4 and TRBJ1-2; 8 bases are a match to TRBD1. The CDR3 sequence is 15 residues long. Trimming at V came to 5 bases and at J to 4 bases, leaving 9 bases not matched to a gene.

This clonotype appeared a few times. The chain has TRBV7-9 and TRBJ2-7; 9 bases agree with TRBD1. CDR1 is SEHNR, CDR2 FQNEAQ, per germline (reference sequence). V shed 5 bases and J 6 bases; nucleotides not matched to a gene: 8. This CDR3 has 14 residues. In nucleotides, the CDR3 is TGTGCCAGCAGCCACGCGGGACAGGGTATCGAGCAGTACTTC. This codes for CASSHAGQGIEQYF.

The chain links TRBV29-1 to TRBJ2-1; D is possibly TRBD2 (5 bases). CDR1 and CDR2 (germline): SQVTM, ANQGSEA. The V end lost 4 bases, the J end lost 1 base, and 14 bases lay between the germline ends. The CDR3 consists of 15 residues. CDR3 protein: CSVAWETQSYNEQFF. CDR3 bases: TGCAGCGTTGCGTGGGAGACTCAGTCCTACAATGAGCAGTTCTTC.

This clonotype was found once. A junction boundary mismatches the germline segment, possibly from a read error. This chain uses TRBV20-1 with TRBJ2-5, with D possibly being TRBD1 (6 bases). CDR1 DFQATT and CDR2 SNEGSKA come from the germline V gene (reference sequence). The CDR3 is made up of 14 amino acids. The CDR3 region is CSASTGWYQDTQYF. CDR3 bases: TGCAGTGCTAGCACAGGGTGGTACCAAGATACCCAGTACTTC.

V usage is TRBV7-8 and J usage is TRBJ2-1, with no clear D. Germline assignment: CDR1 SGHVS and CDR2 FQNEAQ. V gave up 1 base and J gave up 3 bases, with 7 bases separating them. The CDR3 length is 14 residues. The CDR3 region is CASSLEGFYNEQFF. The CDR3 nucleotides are TGTGCCAGCAGCTTAGAGGGATTCTACAATGAGCAGTTCTTC.

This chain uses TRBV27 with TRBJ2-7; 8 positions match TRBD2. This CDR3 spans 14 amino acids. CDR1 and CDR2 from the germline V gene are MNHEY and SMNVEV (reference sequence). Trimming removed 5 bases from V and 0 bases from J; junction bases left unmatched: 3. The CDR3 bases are TGTGCCAGCAGTGGCGGGAGGACCTCCTACGAGCAGTACTTC. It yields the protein CASSGGRTSYEQYF.